A single sample is the source of the 24 T cell receptor beta chains below, sequenced in a study of T cells after yellow fever vaccination. Each CDR3 protein gets one entry after TCRdb re-called the 5' RACE reads with MiXCR. The sample has 400,000 to 650,000 distinct CDR3 sequences, 21% seen once. The starting material was PBMCs, obtained 21 days after the first yellow fever vaccination. These receptors all come from a man between 18 and 29 years old who received the YFV17D yellow fever vaccine.

In its sample, this clonotype was seen a few times. The chain employs TRBV20-1 and TRBJ2-7; a possible D gene is TRBD2 (6 bases). This CDR3 comprises 15 residues. V was clipped by 0 bases and J by 3 bases, with 15 bases between them. Per the germline V gene, CDR1 is DFQATT and CDR2 is SNEGSKA (reference sequence). This CDR3 is CSARDGGTGNYEQYF. The CDR3 coding sequence is TGCAGTGCTAGAGATGGGGGGACGGGGAACTACGAGCAGTACTTC.

The chain joins TRBV5-1 to TRBJ1-1; tentative D call: TRBD1 (5 bases). V lost 5 bases and J lost 5, with 16 bases in between. The CDR3 is 14 amino acids. CDR1 SGHRS and CDR2 YFSETQ come from the germline V gene. As DNA, the CDR3 is TGCGCCAGCAGTTCAACAGGAGGCAGTACTGAAGCTTTCTTT. Residues: CASSSTGGSTEAFF. Based on the CDR3 plus reference TRBV5-1 and TRBJ1-1, the full variable domain is KAGVTQTPRYLIKTRGQQVTLSCSPISGHRSVSWYQQTPGQGLQFLFEYFSETQRNKGNFPGRFSGRQFSNSRSEMNVSTLELGDSALYLCASSSTGGSTEAFFGQGTRLTVV.

The chain couples TRBV7-9 to TRBJ1-4; 7 bases match TRBD1. Germline CDR1 SEHNR, CDR2 FQNEAQ (reference sequence). After removal of 4 bases from V and 0 bases from J, the junction contained 5 bases not matched to a gene. This CDR3 contains 16 residues. DNA of the CDR3: TGTGCCAGCAGCTCCGGCAGGGGGACAACTAATGAAAAACTGTTTTTT. Translation gives CASSSGRGTTNEKLFF.

This clonotype was recorded at least ten times. The chain links TRBV12-3 or TRBV12-4 to TRBJ2-3; D uncertain. V was shortened by 8 bases and J by 4 bases, with 10 bases between the two germline ends. The CDR3 contains 12 residues. As DNA, the CDR3 is TGTGCCAGCCGGGCGTCCGCAGATACGCAGTATTTT. Translation gives CASRASADTQYF.

The chain has TRBV9 and TRBJ2-1; perhaps TRBD2 as D (6 bases). V dropped 6 bases and J dropped 2 bases, with 15 bases sitting between them. The CDR3 length is 15 residues. Germline assignment: CDR1 SGDLS and CDR2 YYNGEE. The CDR3 region has the DNA TGTGCCAGCACCCTTGGAGGGCCCACCTACAATGAGCAGTTCTTC. Protein product: CASTLGGPTYNEQFF.

This clonotype was seen more than once but under ten times. One end of the junction is discordant with germline, which a read error may explain. This chain joins TRBV28 and TRBJ1-1, with D possibly being TRBD1 (6 bases). The V gene's germline CDR1 is MDHEN and CDR2 SYDVKM. This CDR3 has 12 residues. This CDR3 is CASRGSKAEAFF. In DNA form, the CDR3 reads TGTGCTAGCAGGGGATCGAAGGCTGAAGCTTTCTTT.

This clonotype has just a few counts. The chain links TRBV7-2 to TRBJ2-7, with D unresolved. There are 16 residues in the CDR3. Deletions cut 2 bases from V and 3 bases from J, with 17 bases between. CDR1 is SGHTA and CDR2 is FQGNSA in the germline V gene. This CDR3 reads CASSLKSANDLYEQYF. In nucleotides, the CDR3 is TGTGCCAGCAGCTTAAAGTCAGCTAACGATCTCTACGAGCAGTACTTC.

On this clonotype itself: One junction end disagrees with the germline gene, perhaps due to a read error. This sequence joins TRBV7-7 and TRBJ2-5, with 8 bases that match TRBD2. The CDR3 loop spans 15 amino acids. Per germline, CDR1 SSHAT and CDR2 FNYEAQ (reference sequence). In DNA, the CDR3 is TGTGCTAGCAGCTTGGTGCCCGGGAGGGAAAAGACCCAGTACTTC. Translation gives CASSLVPGREKTQYF.

This clonotype was counted many times. V usage is TRBV24-1 and J usage is TRBJ2-2; D tentatively fits TRBD1 or TRBD2 (6 bases each). The germline V and J ends were trimmed by 5 bases and 4 bases, with 10 bases remaining between them. The CDR3 has 14 amino acids. From germline, CDR1 is KGHDR and CDR2 SFDVKD. CDR3 bases: TGTGCCACCAGTGGGGGGGCCCGCACCGGGGAGCTGTTTTTT. Its translation: CATSGGARTGELFF.

This clonotype was observed a handful of times. The chain couples TRBV12-3 or TRBV12-4 to TRBJ1-2; a possible D gene is TRBD1 (5 bases). Deletions cut 6 bases from V and 5 bases from J, with 10 bases between. This CDR3 spans 12 amino acids. The chain's CDR3 is CASSPWGYGYTF. The CDR3 DNA follows: TGTGCCAGCAGCCCTTGGGGGTATGGCTACACCTTC.

The chain employs TRBV7-2 and TRBJ2-6; D is undetermined. V lost 3 bases and J lost 0, with 12 bases in between. The germline V gene encodes CDR1 SGHTA and CDR2 FQGNSA. CDR3 size: 17 residues. The CDR3 loop is CASSFPHGRSGANVLTF. CDR3 nucleotides: TGTGCCAGCAGCTTCCCTCACGGGCGCTCTGGGGCCAACGTCCTGACTTTC.

The chain has TRBV4-3 and TRBJ1-1; TRBD1 agrees at 11 bases. J was trimmed by 4 bases and V by 4 bases; bases with no gene match: 8. Germline V lookup: CDR1 LGHNA, CDR2 YSLEER. The CDR3 is made up of 16 amino acids. CDR3 nucleotide sequence: TGCGCCAGCAGCCCCCAACCCGGGACAGGGGGCACTGAAGCTTTCTTT. This sequence encodes CASSPQPGTGGTEAFF.

The V gene is TRBV7-8, the J gene TRBJ2-1; tentative D call: TRBD1 (6 bases). This CDR3 has 14 amino acids. In germline, CDR1 is SGHVS, CDR2 FQNEAQ. The V and J ends lost 5 bases and 5 bases respectively, with 13 bases between them. The CDR3 coding sequence is TGTGCCAGCAGCACGCCGACAGGTAACAATGAGCAGTTCTTC. Encoded protein: CASSTPTGNNEQFF. Combining the CDR3 with reference TRBV7-8 and TRBJ2-1 gives the whole variable domain GAGVSQSPRYKVAKRGQDVALRCDPISGHVSLFWYQQALGQGPEFLTYFQNEAQLDKSGLPSDRFFAERPEGSVSTLKIQRTQQEDSAVYLCASSTPTGNNEQFFGPGTRLTVL.

This clonotype has just a few counts. V and J are TRBV7-9 and TRBJ1-4; 10 nucleotides line up with TRBD1. J lost 6 bases, V lost 4 bases, and 5 bases had no gene match. This CDR3 is built from 15 residues. Looked up from germline, CDR1 is SEHNR and CDR2 is FQNEAQ (reference sequence). CDR3 sequence: CASSSYGTGDEKLFF. DNA of the CDR3: TGTGCCAGCAGCTCCTACGGGACAGGGGATGAAAAACTGTTTTTT.

This clonotype came up a few times. The rearrangement links TRBV12-3 or TRBV12-4 to TRBJ2-1, with D possibly TRBD1 on 5 matching bases. Trimming removed 7 bases from V and 9 bases from J, with 22 bases in between. The CDR3 loop spans 15 amino acids. DNA of the CDR3: TGTGCCAGCACCCAAATCAGGTCAGGGAACACTGAGCAGTTCTTC. Its translation is CASTQIRSGNTEQFF.

This sequence joins TRBV2 and TRBJ1-1, with D possibly matching TRBD1 (5 bases). Trimming shortened V by 7 bases and J by 4 bases, and 10 bases separated the two germline ends. The CDR3 length is 12 residues. Germline V lookup: CDR1 SNHLY, CDR2 FYNNEI. The CDR3 DNA reads TGTGCCAGCACTGGGGGGGTCACTGAAGCTTTCTTT. Translation: CASTGGVTEAFF.

The CDR3 loop is CASSRDTDSTDTQYF. CDR3 bases: TGTGCCAGCAGTCGGGACACGGATAGCACAGATACGCAGTATTTT. J is TRBJ2-3 and V is TRBV6-1; maybe TRBD1 (6 bases). Germline lookup yields CDR1 MNHNS and CDR2 SASEGT. Between the trimmed V and J ends, which lost 5 bases and 0 bases, there was a span of 12 bases. The CDR3 loop spans 15 amino acids.

In its sample, this clonotype was seen a few times. The rearrangement uses TRBV9 and TRBJ1-1, with TRBD1 matching 7 bases. Germline loops: CDR1 SGDLS, CDR2 YYNGEE. Trimming removed 3 bases from V and 6 bases from J; junction bases left unmatched: 14. CDR3 length equals 16 residues. CDR3 sequence reads: CASSGGGQGVGSEAFF. The DNA for the CDR3 is TGTGCCAGCAGCGGCGGTGGGCAGGGGGTAGGGTCTGAAGCTTTCTTT.

The rearrangement links TRBV11-1 to TRBJ2-1, with 7 bases lining up with TRBD2. Germline CDR1 and CDR2: SGHAT and FQDESV (reference sequence). The trim removed 4 bases at V and 10 bases at J, leaving 13 bases unmatched. The CDR3 is 15 amino acids. The CDR3 nucleotides read TGTGCCAGCAGCTCAGGGACTACTCTCTTTCGCGAGCAGTTCTTC. It is translated as CASSSGTTLFREQFF.

This chain links TRBV6-5 with TRBJ2-3, with 7 positions matching TRBD1. The CDR3 totals 15 residues. In germline, CDR1 is MNHEY, CDR2 SVGAGI. Losses at the gene ends were 2 bases for V and 1 base for J; bases not matched to a gene: 3. CDR3 nucleotides: TGTGCCAGCAGTTACACAGGGGAAGGCACAGATACGCAGTATTTT. Amino acid sequence: CASSYTGEGTDTQYF.

The gene calls are TRBV18 and TRBJ1-6; D may be TRBD1 (5 bases). This CDR3 is built from 13 residues. Trimming cost V 3 bases and J 8 bases, with 8 bases left between them. Germline-derived CDR1 and CDR2 are KGHSH and LQKENI. The CDR3 nucleotides read TGTGCCAGCTCACCGACAGAAGATTCACCCCTCCACTTT. Protein product: CASSPTEDSPLHF.

This clonotype has just a few counts. The chain has TRBV6-5 and TRBJ2-1; the D gene is possibly TRBD2 (6 bases). This CDR3 region has 17 residues. Trimming removed 1 base from V and 4 bases from J, with 17 bases in between. Germline V CDR1 and CDR2: MNHEY, SVGAGI. The CDR3 spells CASSYFRTPGGYNEQFF. In DNA, the CDR3 is TGTGCCAGCAGTTACTTCCGGACGCCAGGAGGGTACAATGAGCAGTTCTTC.

This clonotype has more than one count but fewer than ten. The chain employs TRBV3-1 and TRBJ2-1, with TRBD2 identical over 9 bases. After removal of 4 bases from V and 5 bases from J, the junction contained 6 bases not matched to a gene. Germline CDR1 LGHDT, CDR2 YNNKEL (reference sequence). This CDR3 region has 15 residues. The CDR3 spells CASSRSGGLNNEQFF. In DNA form, the CDR3 reads TGTGCCAGCAGCCGAAGCGGGGGGCTAAACAATGAGCAGTTCTTC.

This clonotype was seen at least ten times. This sequence joins TRBV20-1 and TRBJ2-2; D might be TRBD1 (5 bases). Germline V gives CDR1 DFQATT, CDR2 SNEGSKA (reference sequence). V gave up 3 bases and J gave up 6 bases, with 14 bases separating them. The CDR3 spans 14 residues. The CDR3: CSASNPRGAGELFF. DNA for the CDR3: TGCAGTGCTAGTAACCCAAGGGGCGCCGGGGAGCTGTTTTTT.